This T cell receptor beta chain was recovered during a study of monozygotic twins with inflammatory bowel disease. Germline CDR1 and CDR2: GTSNPN and SVGIG (reference sequence). The CDR3 sequence is 16 residues long. A remark on this clonotype: Antigen: not known.

The template switching step added UMIs that contained a 6-nucleotide sample barcode. TCRdb reprocessed the 5' RACE reads and reports one entry per CDR3 protein, with no DNA. In all, the sample yields around 40,000 distinct CDR3 sequences. Study outcomes and limitations: Differing T cell subtypes remained indistinguishable. Against healthy co-twins, IBD patients had lower TCRbeta diversity (measured by inverse Simpson).

Sequencing was done on a sample of blood. This TCR came from a human donor with ulcerative colitis or Crohn's disease, or a healthy co-twin of an affected twin (not recorded which). This chain connects TRBV30 to TRBJ1-1; the TCRdb call, TRBD1, lacks DNA for checking. The CDR3: CAWSVQGRGRNTEAFF.